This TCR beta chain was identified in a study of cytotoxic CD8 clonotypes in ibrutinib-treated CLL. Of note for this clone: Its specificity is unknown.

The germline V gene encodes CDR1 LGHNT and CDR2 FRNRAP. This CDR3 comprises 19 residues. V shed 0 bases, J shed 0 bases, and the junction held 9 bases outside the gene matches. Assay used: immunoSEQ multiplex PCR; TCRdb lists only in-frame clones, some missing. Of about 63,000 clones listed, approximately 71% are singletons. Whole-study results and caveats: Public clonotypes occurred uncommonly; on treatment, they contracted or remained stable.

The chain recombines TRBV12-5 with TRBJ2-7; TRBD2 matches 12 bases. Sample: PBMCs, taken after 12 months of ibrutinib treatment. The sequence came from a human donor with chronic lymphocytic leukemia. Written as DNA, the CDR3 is TGTGCTAGTGGTTTGGTACCTTCCCGACTAGCGGGGGTCTCCTACGAGCAGTACTTC. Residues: CASGLVPSRLAGVSYEQYF.